These 9 T cell receptor beta chains share one sample of origin, sequenced in a study of blood T cell repertoires in COVID-19. Assay: immunoSEQ multiplex PCR; the TCRdb copy retains only in-frame clones and omits some. The sample consists of about 150,000 clones, around 83% of them appearing once. The material sequenced was peripheral blood. These receptors were taken from a woman in her sixties with COVID-19, enrolled during active disease.

This chain joins TRBV10-3 and TRBJ1-1, with D maybe TRBD1 (6 bases). Looked up from germline, CDR1 is ENHRY and CDR2 is SYGVKD. The V and J ends lost 10 bases and 7 bases respectively, with 13 bases between them. CDR3 length: 11 residues. The CDR3 DNA follows: TGTGCCACCGTCGGACAGCTTGAAGCTTTCTTT. Translated: CATVGQLEAFF.

V and J are TRBV30 and TRBJ1-2, with D unresolved. Germline CDR1 is GTSNPN and CDR2 is SVGIG (reference sequence). The CDR3 runs 13 residues. Trimming stripped 2 bases from V and 3 bases from J, with 10 bases between. CDR3 DNA sequence: TGTGCCTGGAGTTTTGACGGGGACTATGGCTACACCTTC. It yields the protein CAWSFDGDYGYTF.

V is TRBV12-5 and J is TRBJ1-5; D is ambiguous. The germline V gene encodes CDR1 LGHNT and CDR2 FRNRAP. Between the trimmed V and J ends, which lost 0 bases and 8 bases, there was a span of 8 bases. This CDR3 comprises 13 residues. In DNA, the CDR3 is TGTGCTAGTGGTTTGGTACCGCAGGAGCCCCAGCATTTT. Translated, it gives CASGLVPQEPQHF.

The J gene is TRBJ2-3, the V gene TRBV19; 8 positions match TRBD1. Unmatched junction bases numbered 5, after V lost 3 bases and J lost 6 bases. The CDR3 totals 14 residues. Germline V gene data show CDR1 as LNHDA and CDR2 as SQIVND (reference sequence). The CDR3, as DNA: TGTGCCAGTAGTATTTTGACAGGGGCCGATACGCAGTATTTT. It specifies CASSILTGADTQYF.

The chain links TRBV29-1 to TRBJ1-1, with a possible D match to TRBD1 (5 bases). This CDR3 spans 12 amino acids. Trimming removed 6 bases from V and 1 base from J, with 9 bases in between. From germline, CDR1 is SQVTM and CDR2 ANQGSEA. The CDR3 nucleotides are TGCAGCGTCTTAGGACAGAACACTGAAGCTTTCTTT. The encoded protein is CSVLGQNTEAFF.

This sequence joins TRBV10-3 and TRBJ2-2; possible D gene TRBD1, 6 bases. V was clipped by 1 base and J by 3 bases, with 9 bases between them. The length of the CDR3 is 15 residues. Germline CDR1 and CDR2: ENHRY and SYGVKD. Written as DNA, the CDR3 is TGTGCCATCAGTGAGTTTTCAGGGGACACCGGGGAGCTGTTTTTT. Protein sequence: CAISEFSGDTGELFF.

The J gene is TRBJ2-2, the V gene TRBV11-3; D remains unclear. The CDR3 covers 15 residues. V lost 1 base and J 2 bases, leaving 8 bases between the germline ends. CDR1 and CDR2 from the germline V gene are SGHNT and YENEEA. CDR3 coding DNA: TGTGCCAGCAGCTTAGGGCCAGTTAACACCGGGGAGCTGTTTTTT. Translated: CASSLGPVNTGELFF.

The chain recombines TRBV10-1 with TRBJ1-1; no reliable D call. Germline V gene data show CDR1 as WNHNN and CDR2 as SYGVQD (reference sequence). CDR3 length equals 13 residues. The germline V and J ends were trimmed by 2 bases and 0 bases, with 4 bases remaining between them. The CDR3 spells CASSEGLNTEAFF. The CDR3 nucleotides are TGCGCCAGCAGTGAGGGCCTGAACACTGAAGCTTTCTTT.

The chain links TRBV30 to TRBJ1-5, with TRBD1 identical over 7 bases. Trimming at V came to 6 bases and at J to 5 bases, leaving 4 bases not matched to a gene. There are 12 residues in the CDR3. Per the germline V gene, CDR1 is GTSNPN and CDR2 is SVGIG (reference sequence). CDR3 amino acids: CACTDRDQPQHF. CDR3 sequence (DNA): TGTGCCTGCACCGACAGGGATCAGCCCCAGCATTTT.